What follows are 9 T cell receptor beta chains derived from one specimen sequenced in a study of OX40 agonist ivuxolimab in advanced cancers. Repertoires were generated with immunoSEQ multiplex PCR, while TCRdb's copy carries only in-frame clones and drops some. Seen here are fewer than 85,000 clones, 86% observed once, and the top ten hold less than 0.8%. The sample here was CD4+ or CD8+ T cells sorted from blood, taken in a trial of the OX40 agonist ivuxolimab. The receptors derive from an adult with an advanced solid tumor such as melanoma, head and neck, liver or kidney cancer.

The chain uses TRBV30 and TRBJ1-3; maybe TRBD1 (5 bases). Between the trimmed V and J ends, which lost 5 bases and 0 bases, there was a span of 8 bases. The CDR3 spans 13 residues. Germline loops: CDR1 GTSNPN, CDR2 SVGIG (reference sequence). The CDR3 nucleotides read TGTGCCTGGGGGACTCGCTCTGGAAACACCATATATTTT. Translated, it gives CAWGTRSGNTIYF.

The J gene is TRBJ2-1, the V gene TRBV18; 9 nucleotides line up with TRBD1. The CDR3 length is 15 residues. Germline lookup yields CDR1 KGHSH and CDR2 LQKENI. The trim removed 4 bases at V and 6 bases at J, leaving 7 bases unmatched. DNA for the CDR3: TGTGCCAGCTCACTTAACCTGGGACAGGGCAATGAGCAGTTCTTC. It specifies CASSLNLGQGNEQFF.

This chain links TRBV6-6 with TRBJ2-7; D remains ambiguous. Germline CDR1 and CDR2: MNHNY and SVGAGI (reference sequence). V lost 0 bases, J lost 1 base, and 10 bases lay in between. The length of the CDR3 is 15 residues. This CDR3 reads CASSYSSLGSYEQYF. CDR3 sequence (DNA): TGTGCCAGCAGTTACTCGTCGCTGGGGTCCTACGAGCAGTACTTC.

The gene calls are TRBV6-6 and TRBJ1-2; the match to TRBD1 covers 8 bases. V gave up 4 bases and J gave up 2 bases; unmatched junction bases: 6. Germline-derived CDR1 and CDR2 are MNHNY and SVGAGI (reference sequence). The CDR3 is 15 amino acids. The DNA for the CDR3 is TGTGCCAGCAGTTCCTCGGACAGGGAGAACTATGGCTACACCTTC. Amino acid sequence: CASSSSDRENYGYTF.

The chain carries TRBV19 and TRBJ2-7; 8 positions agree with TRBD2. The CDR3 sequence is 17 residues long. Germline assignment: CDR1 LNHDA and CDR2 SQIVND (reference sequence). V lost 3 bases, J lost 4 bases, and 14 bases stayed unmatched. The CDR3: CASSIGLAGLGSYEQYF. The CDR3 coding sequence is TGTGCCAGTAGTATTGGGCTAGCGGGTCTCGGGAGTTACGAGCAGTACTTC.

The J gene is TRBJ1-4, the V gene TRBV9; 12 bases line up with TRBD1. Germline assignment: CDR1 SGDLS and CDR2 YYNGEE. V dropped 4 bases and J dropped 6; count of bases not matched to a gene: 13. The length of the CDR3 is 18 residues. This chain's CDR3 is CASSLRDRGRVRDEKLFF. The DNA for the CDR3 is TGTGCCAGCAGCCTTCGGGACAGGGGGCGCGTCCGGGATGAAAAACTGTTTTTT.

This rearrangement joins TRBV28 to TRBJ1-1; D is unclear. Trimming pared 7 bases from V and 8 bases from J, leaving 11 bases between. This CDR3 is built from 11 residues. Germline V lookup: CDR1 MDHEN, CDR2 SYDVKM. The chain's CDR3 is CASTTRGEAFF. CDR3 DNA: TGTGCCAGCACTACCAGAGGGGAAGCTTTCTTT. Filled out from reference TRBV28 and TRBJ1-1, the complete variable domain reads DVKVTQSSRYLVKRTGEKVFLECVQDMDHENMFWYRQDPGLGLRLIYFSYDVKMKEKGDIPEGYSVSREKKERFSLILESASTNQTSMYLCASTTRGEAFFGQGTRLTVV.

The chain joins TRBV10-1 to TRBJ2-5, with D unresolved. Germline lookup yields CDR1 WNHNN and CDR2 SYGVQD (reference sequence). Trimming removed 4 bases at V and 3 bases at J, with 9 bases between. The CDR3 contains 13 residues. CDR3 bases: TGCGCCAGCAGTGCTGGCAGAAAAGAGACCCAGTACTTC. Translating it yields CASSAGRKETQYF.

The gene calls are TRBV2 and TRBJ2-3; TRBD1 matches at 10 bases. CDR3 size: 15 residues. In germline, CDR1 is SNHLY, CDR2 FYNNEI. V lost 6 bases to trimming and J lost 1 base; unmatched junction nucleotides: 4. The CDR3 sequence is CASSDRGLRTDTQYF. CDR3 coding DNA: TGTGCCAGCAGCGACAGGGGGCTGCGCACAGATACGCAGTATTTT.